This T cell receptor beta chain is drawn from a study of cytomegalovirus exposure and HLA in healthy donors. This CDR3 has 15 residues. From germline, CDR1 is SGHVS and CDR2 FQNEAQ. V shed 5 bases and J 5 bases; nucleotides not matched to a gene: 9. A multiplex PCR was run with 60 Vbeta primers and 13 Jbeta primers. The repertoire was sequenced with immunoSEQ multiplex PCR; TCRdb's copy has only in-frame clones and lacks some. The sample has about 65,000 clones, about 80% seen once; the top ten hold more than 4%. Sequencing input: PBMCs. This TCR came from a woman aged 25 to 39 in good health and CMV-seronegative. The chain links TRBV7-8 to TRBJ2-7; the match to TRBD2 covers 10 bases. This CDR3 reads CASSHSTSGYHEQYF. CDR3 sequence (DNA): TGTGCCAGCAGCCACTCGACTAGCGGGTACCACGAGCAGTACTTC. The full variable domain, completed using reference TRBV7-8 and TRBJ2-7, is GAGVSQSPRYKVAKRGQDVALRCDPISGHVSLFWYQQALGQGPEFLTYFQNEAQLDKSGLPSDRFFAERPEGSVSTLKIQRTQQEDSAVYLCASSHSTSGYHEQYFGPGTRLTVT.